One sample yielded the 7 T cell receptor beta chains listed below, sequenced in a study of T cells expressing NK-cell markers. TCRdb reanalyzed the 5' RACE reads and collapses them to one entry per CDR3 protein, without DNA. The repertoire shows about 550,000 distinct CDR3 sequences; the top ten hold roughly 3.5%. The sequenced sample was blood T cells: a sorted CD56 or NKG2C T cell subset, CD4+ or CD8+ T cells, or bulk PBMC T cells (not recorded which). The receptors derive from a man aged 18 to 29 in good health.

The J gene is TRBJ2-3, the V gene TRBV4-3; with no DNA, the TCRdb D assignment of TRBD2 cannot be verified. The germline V gene has CDR1 LGHNA and CDR2 YSLEER. The CDR3 runs 17 residues. This CDR3 is CASSPHPRVVGTDTQYF.

The rearrangement joins TRBV9 to TRBJ2-1; the D call of TRBD2 rests on TCRdb alone, since no DNA is present to check it. Germline CDR1 SGDLS, CDR2 YYNGEE. The CDR3 has 15 residues. Here the CDR3 reads CASSSRWDPPLVQFF.

The rearrangement links TRBV27 to TRBJ2-1; TCRdb's D gene call, TRBD2, goes unchecked for lack of DNA. The CDR3 has 17 residues. CDR1 and CDR2 (germline): MNHEY, SMNVEV (reference sequence). CDR3 amino acids: CASSFSGLAGLFDEQFF.

The chain uses TRBV2 and TRBJ2-2; TCRdb designates TRBD1, a call that cannot be tested without DNA. The CDR3 extends over 15 amino acids. Germline CDR1 reads SNHLY; CDR2 reads FYNNEI. CDR3 sequence: CASRGTGALGGELFF.

V gene TRBV5-6 combines with J gene TRBJ2-3. From germline, CDR1 is SGHDT and CDR2 YYEEEE. CDR3 length: 13 amino acids. The CDR3 spells CASSLLSSHTQYF.

The chain recombines TRBV3-1 with TRBJ1-6; TCRdb designates TRBD1, a call that cannot be tested without DNA. The CDR3 has 15 amino acids. Germline V gives CDR1 LGHDT, CDR2 YNNKEL (reference sequence). CDR3 sequence reads: CASSQGVQGNSPLHF.

The J gene is TRBJ2-1, the V gene TRBV20-1; TCRdb's D gene call, TRBD1, goes unchecked for lack of DNA. Per germline, CDR1 DFQATT and CDR2 SNEGSKA (reference sequence). The CDR3 runs 14 residues. The CDR3 loop reads CSARASGQNNEQFF.